This passage covers 8 T cell receptor beta chains from one sample sequenced in a study of CD8 T cells in Susac syndrome. The RNA input was about 0.5 to 1 ug, and it was reverse transcribed with random hexamers. TCRdb processed the immunoSEQ multiplex PCR reads anew with MiXCR; each CDR3 protein has one entry. The repertoire consists of tens of thousands of distinct CDR3 sequences, with just under 95% occurring once and the leading ten covering approximately 0.3%. Sequencing was carried out using CD4+ T cells from PBMCs. The source is a human donor with Susac syndrome.

This clonotype was detected only once. The rearrangement joins TRBV27 to TRBJ1-1; TRBD1 matches at 8 bases. The CDR3 is 13 amino acids. Unmatched junction bases numbered 6, after V lost 7 bases and J lost 5 bases. From germline, CDR1 is MNHEY and CDR2 SMNVEV (reference sequence). This chain's CDR3 is CASTPGGATEAFF. DNA of the CDR3: TGTGCCAGCACCCCAGGGGGCGCGACTGAAGCTTTCTTT.

The chain is built from TRBV20-1 and TRBJ2-1; D remains ambiguous. This CDR3 has 16 residues. Germline V gene data show CDR1 as DFQATT and CDR2 as SNEGSKA (reference sequence). The V end was cut by 2 bases, the J end by 0 bases, with 14 bases between. DNA for the CDR3: TGCAGTGCTAGACCCGGGCGCCCAGGCTCCTACAATGAGCAGTTCTTC. Protein sequence: CSARPGRPGSYNEQFF.

Points on this clonotype: A read error may account for a junction end that differs from germline. CDR3 nucleotides: TGTGCCAGCAGCCTGGGGCCTTCCTCTAATTCACCCCTCCACTTT. Its translation is CASSLGPSSNSPLHF. The chain recombines TRBV5-6 with TRBJ1-6, with D tentatively TRBD1 (5 bases). CDR1 SGHDT and CDR2 YYEEEE come from the germline V gene. The CDR3 is made up of 15 amino acids.

CDR3 coding DNA: TGCAGTGCCCTGGGGGGGGTTGAAGCTTTCTTT. It specifies CSALGGVEAFF. The chain has TRBV20-1 and TRBJ1-1; D may be TRBD1 (5 bases). Germline V gene data show CDR1 as DFQATT and CDR2 as SNEGSKA (reference sequence). This CDR3 is 11 amino acids long. V dropped 6 bases and J dropped 7 bases, with 12 bases sitting between them.

The rearrangement uses TRBV5-1 and TRBJ2-1; D is possibly TRBD1 or TRBD2 (5 bases each). CDR1 is SGHRS and CDR2 is YFSETQ in the germline V gene. The CDR3 sequence is 11 residues long. V lost 4 bases and J lost 10, with 9 bases in between. The CDR3 is CASSLWDEQFF. The CDR3 bases are TGCGCCAGCAGCCTTTGGGACGAGCAGTTCTTC.

The chain links TRBV29-1 to TRBJ2-7; D gene ambiguous. The ends were cut back, 3 bases at V and 4 bases at J, with 13 bases in the middle. This CDR3 has 13 amino acids. Germline CDR1 and CDR2: SQVTM and ANQGSEA. As DNA, the CDR3 is TGCAGCGTTGAGACACCACCTCGTTACGAGCAGTACTTC. Translation: CSVETPPRYEQYF.

The chain couples TRBV29-1 to TRBJ2-1, with no clear D. Trimming removed 4 bases at V and 3 bases at J, with 13 bases between. Germline V CDR1 and CDR2: SQVTM, ANQGSEA. The CDR3 runs 14 residues. The CDR3 protein is CSVGGRTDYNEQFF. The CDR3 DNA is TGCAGCGTTGGTGGCCGGACCGACTACAATGAGCAGTTCTTC.

The chain employs TRBV29-1 and TRBJ1-2, with D unresolved. Trimming removed 4 bases from V and 8 bases from J, with 17 bases in between. Per the germline V gene, CDR1 is SQVTM and CDR2 is ANQGSEA. The CDR3 runs 13 residues. The CDR3 protein is CSVGFVSTEGYTF. CDR3 nucleotides: TGCAGCGTTGGTTTTGTTTCGACGGAGGGCTACACCTTC.